The present T cell receptor (beta chain) was sequenced within a study of CD8 T cells in ankylosing spondylitis. This CDR3 has 14 amino acids. Germline CDR1 reads SGHVS; CDR2 reads FNYEAQ. Trimming took 3 bases from V and 1 from J, leaving 8 bases between them. The authors made TCR beta libraries by quantitative 5'-RACE with molecular barcodes. Via MiXCR, TCRdb re-called the 5' RACE reads, giving one row per CDR3 protein. The sample holds 250,000 to 350,000 distinct CDR3 sequences, 20% seen once. Source material: blood, either unsorted or a sorted T cell fraction (not recorded which). V gene TRBV7-6 combines with J gene TRBJ2-3; no definite D call. This TCR was sampled from a male donor with ankylosing spondylitis or in good health (not recorded which). The CDR3 sequence: CASSLFGGTDTQYF. The CDR3 DNA is TGTGCCAGCAGCTTGTTTGGCGGCACAGATACGCAGTATTTT.